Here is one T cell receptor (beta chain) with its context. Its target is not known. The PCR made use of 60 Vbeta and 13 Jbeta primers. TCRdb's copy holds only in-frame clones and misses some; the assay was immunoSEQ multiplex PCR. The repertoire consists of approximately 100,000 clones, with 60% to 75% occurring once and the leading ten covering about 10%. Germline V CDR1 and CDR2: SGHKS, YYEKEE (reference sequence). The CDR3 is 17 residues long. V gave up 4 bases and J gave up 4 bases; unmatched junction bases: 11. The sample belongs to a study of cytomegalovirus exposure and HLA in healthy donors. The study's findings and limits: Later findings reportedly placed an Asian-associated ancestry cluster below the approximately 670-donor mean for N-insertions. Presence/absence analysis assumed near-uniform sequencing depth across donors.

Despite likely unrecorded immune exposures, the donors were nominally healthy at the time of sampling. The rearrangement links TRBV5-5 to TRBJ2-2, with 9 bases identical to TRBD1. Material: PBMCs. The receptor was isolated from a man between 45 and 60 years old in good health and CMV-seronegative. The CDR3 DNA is TGTGCCAGCAGCCCCGCTCCGGGACAGGGAATCACCGGGGAGCTGTTTTTT. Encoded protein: CASSPAPGQGITGELFF.